One sample yielded the 21 T cell receptor beta chains listed below, sequenced in a study of early T cells in non-severe SARS-CoV-2 infection (dated by TCRdb to the early 2020s). The method behind the library was 5' RACE. This sample was sequenced with a NextSeq 500. The raw public reads went through TCRdb reprocessing: fastp at Q25, MiXCR clone calling, in-frame beta chains kept. Here each entry gathers all rows of one CDR3 protein and keeps the most common genes and DNA. The sample table shows around 52,000 distinct CDR3 sequences, and 11% are seen once. More than 8.5% of the sample is taken by the ten largest. The specimen was whole blood. These receptors came from an adult who was a healthcare worker with PCR-confirmed SARS-CoV-2 infection or an uninfected control (not recorded which).

V usage is TRBV28 and J usage is TRBJ2-7; D possibly uses TRBD1 or TRBD2 (6 bases each). The germline gives CDR1 MDHEN, CDR2 SYDVKM. The V gene lost 5 bases and the J gene lost 2 bases, with 16 bases spanning the gap. This CDR3 has 15 amino acids. In DNA, the CDR3 is TGTGCCAGCAGTCTGGGGGGTGAGGGGGCCTACGAGCAGTACTTC. This gives the protein CASSLGGEGAYEQYF.

The chain is built from TRBV10-3 and TRBJ2-5; 8 nucleotides match TRBD1. Germline V gene sequence: CDR1 ENHRY, CDR2 SYGVKD. After removal of 10 bases from V and 5 bases from J, the junction contained 12 bases not matched to a gene. This CDR3 region has 14 residues. CDR3 region: CATTGTGEVETQYF. The DNA for the CDR3 is TGTGCCACCACGGGGACAGGCGAGGTGGAGACCCAGTACTTC.

This clonotype was detected only once. The chain is built from TRBV24-1 and TRBJ1-2; maybe TRBD1 (6 bases). There are 14 residues in the CDR3. The V gene's germline CDR1 is KGHDR and CDR2 SFDVKD. Trimming cost V 0 bases and J 4 bases, with 8 bases left between them. The CDR3 nucleotides read TGTGCCACCAGTGATTTGCAAGGGGGCTATGGCTACACCTTC. Its translation is CATSDLQGGYGYTF.

CDR3 amino acids: CASSSWTGGTGEQYF. The CDR3 nucleotides read TGTGCCAGCAGCTCCTGGACAGGGGGTACGGGCGAGCAGTACTTC. The V call is TRBV5-6, the J call TRBJ2-7, with TRBD1 matching 10 bases. This CDR3 spans 15 amino acids. In germline, CDR1 is SGHDT, CDR2 YYEEEE. V was pared by 3 bases and J by 6 bases, with 9 bases of the junction left unmatched. Variable domain in full (rest from reference TRBV5-6 and TRBJ2-7): DAGVTQSPTHLIKTRGQQVTLRCSPKSGHDTVSWYQQALGQGPQFIFQYYEEEERQRGNFPDRFSGHQFPNYSSELNVNALLLGDSALYLCASSSWTGGTGEQYFGPGTRLTVT.

The table lists this clonotype with many counts. The V and J genes are TRBV2 and TRBJ2-3; TRBD1 matches at 9 bases. This CDR3 is 15 amino acids long. The germline V gene encodes CDR1 SNHLY and CDR2 FYNNEI. V shed 6 bases, J shed 1 base, and the junction held 5 bases outside the gene matches. The CDR3 DNA follows: TGTGCCAGCAGCGGGAGACAGGGGGGCACAGATACGCAGTATTTT. Its protein product is CASSGRQGGTDTQYF.

This clonotype was seen ten or more times. The chain carries TRBV5-1 and TRBJ1-2; D gene uncertain. Trimming cost V 4 bases and J 0 bases, with 7 bases left between them. This CDR3 region has 13 residues. In germline, CDR1 is SGHRS, CDR2 YFSETQ. The CDR3 protein is CASSAGPNYGYTF. CDR3 in DNA: TGCGCCAGCAGCGCCGGACCTAACTATGGCTACACCTTC.

This clonotype was detected ten times or more. The chain recombines TRBV6-5 with TRBJ2-7; the D call may be TRBD1 or TRBD2 (5 bases each). The CDR3 has 15 residues. The V and J ends lost 2 bases and 3 bases respectively, with 14 bases between them. Germline V gene lookup returns CDR1 MNHEY and CDR2 SVGAGI. In nucleotides, the CDR3 is TGTGCCAGCAGTTACCTCCAGGGACCTTACTACGAGCAGTACTTC. Translated, it gives CASSYLQGPYYEQYF.

This clonotype has more than one count but fewer than ten. The chain joins TRBV20-1 to TRBJ2-7; possibly TRBD2 for D (5 bases). Germline values: CDR1 DFQATT, CDR2 SNEGSKA (reference sequence). Trimming removed 3 bases from V and 7 bases from J, with 16 bases in between. The CDR3 runs to 13 residues. CDR3 DNA: TGCAGTGCTAGTGCCCCGGCTAGCCGGGAGCAGTACTTC. Amino acid sequence: CSASAPASREQYF.

This clonotype was observed a few times. The rearrangement uses TRBV6-5 and TRBJ2-5, with 7 positions matching TRBD1. Germline CDR1 is MNHEY and CDR2 is SVGAGI. Trimming removed 5 bases from V and 5 bases from J; junction bases left unmatched: 5. CDR3 size: 13 residues. The CDR3 DNA sequence: TGTGCCAGCAGTAGGGGACAGTTGGAGACCCAGTACTTC. Protein: CASSRGQLETQYF.

As concerns this clonotype: One end of the junction does not line up with germline, which may come from a read error. The chain carries TRBV29-1 and TRBJ2-2; 7 nucleotides match TRBD2. Germline-derived CDR1 and CDR2 are SQVTM and ANQGSEA. The CDR3 is made up of 14 amino acids. The DNA of the CDR3 is TGCAGCGTAGAAGGACTAGAGAACACCGGGGAGCTGTTTTTT. It yields the protein CSVEGLENTGELFF.

In the case of this clonotype: A much more abundant neighbour one base away suggests this may be a read error. The rearrangement joins TRBV28 to TRBJ1-2; no reliable D call. The V gene's germline CDR1 is MDHEN and CDR2 SYDVKM. The CDR3 covers 11 residues. The CDR3 loop is CASSRWDGCTF. As DNA, the CDR3 is TGTGCCAGCAGTCGTTGGGATGGCTGCACCTTC.

The V gene is TRBV5-1, the J gene TRBJ2-2; D perhaps matches TRBD2 (6 bases). V lost 4 bases and J lost 3, with 10 bases in between. Per germline, CDR1 SGHRS and CDR2 YFSETQ. This CDR3 has 14 amino acids. CDR3 sequence reads: CASSPAGYTGELFF. CDR3 nucleotides: TGCGCCAGCAGCCCGGCGGGGTACACCGGGGAGCTGTTTTTT.

The gene calls are TRBV28 and TRBJ2-7, with unresolved D. V lost 2 bases, J lost 1 base, and 9 bases lay in between. Per germline, CDR1 MDHEN and CDR2 SYDVKM. CDR3 length: 14 amino acids. The CDR3 loop reads CASSLPDGSYEQYF. The CDR3 coding sequence is TGTGCCAGCAGTTTACCGGACGGTTCCTACGAGCAGTACTTC.

This clonotype has at least ten counts. V gene TRBV19 combines with J gene TRBJ2-4; D is ambiguous. Germline loops: CDR1 LNHDA, CDR2 SQIVND (reference sequence). V lost 7 bases and J 0 bases, leaving 19 bases between the germline ends. This CDR3 is 17 amino acids long. The CDR3 loop reads CASTSGSGPLAKNIQYF. Written as DNA, the CDR3 is TGTGCCAGTACCTCCGGTTCTGGGCCCTTAGCCAAAAACATTCAGTACTTC.

The chain couples TRBV12-5 to TRBJ2-2; D uncertain. The CDR3 runs to 16 residues. CDR1 is LGHNT, CDR2 FRNRAP, per germline. Trimming cost V 6 bases and J 6 bases, with 20 bases left between them. CDR3 DNA: TGTGCTAGTGGCCCGCCCGGTCGCAGGCGATCCGGGGAGCTGTTTTTT. The encoded protein is CASGPPGRRRSGELFF.

The chain has TRBV3-1 and TRBJ2-3; D not certain. V lost 3 bases, J lost 0 bases, and 10 bases lay in between. CDR1 and CDR2 (germline): LGHDT, YNNKEL (reference sequence). This CDR3 is 15 amino acids long. CDR3 nucleotides: TGTGCCAGCAGCCAGAGACTGGTGAGCACAGATACGCAGTATTTT. Translation: CASSQRLVSTDTQYF.

This clonotype was seen many times. V gene TRBV7-9 combines with J gene TRBJ1-3, with 7 bases that match TRBD1. Losses at the gene ends were 6 bases for V and 3 bases for J; bases not matched to a gene: 11. The CDR3 loop spans 16 amino acids. Looked up from germline, CDR1 is SEHNR and CDR2 is FQNEAQ (reference sequence). The CDR3 DNA sequence: TGTGCCAGCAGTTTAAATTCTGGGACAGTTGGAAACACCATATATTTT. It is translated as CASSLNSGTVGNTIYF.

This clonotype was counted many times. This sequence joins TRBV29-1 and TRBJ1-1; D not certain. V was pared by 7 bases and J by 4 bases, with 7 bases between. Per germline, CDR1 SQVTM and CDR2 ANQGSEA. The CDR3 contains 10 residues. CDR3 loop: CSARGTEAFF. The CDR3 DNA reads TGCAGCGCTCGGGGCACTGAAGCTTTCTTT. The full variable domain, with the rest looked up from reference TRBV29-1 and TRBJ1-1, is SAVISQKPSRDICQRGTSLTIQCQVDSQVTMMFWYRQQPGQSLTLIATANQGSEATYESGFVIDKFPISRPNLTFSTLTVSNMSPEDSSIYLCSARGTEAFFGQGTRLTVV.

The chain carries TRBV28 and TRBJ2-5, with a possible D match to TRBD2 (5 bases). CDR3 length: 9 residues. Germline CDR1 reads MDHEN; CDR2 reads SYDVKM. The CDR3 sequence is CGEIGTQYF. In nucleotides, the CDR3 is TGTGGGGAGATTGGGACCCAGTACTTC.

This clonotype has more than one count but fewer than ten. The chain joins TRBV25-1 to TRBJ1-6; D is ambiguous. Germline-derived CDR1 and CDR2 are MGHDK and SYGVNS. V gave up 5 bases and J gave up 4 bases, with 12 bases separating them. The CDR3 sequence is 15 residues long. CDR3 in DNA: TGTGCCAGCAGTTGGAGTCAAACTTATAATTCACCCCTCCACTTT. Translation gives CASSWSQTYNSPLHF.

This clonotype was seen more than once but under ten times. The chain recombines TRBV4-1 with TRBJ1-1; tentatively, D is TRBD1 (5 bases). The V and J ends lost 6 bases and 0 bases respectively, with 11 bases between them. There are 14 residues in the CDR3. In germline, CDR1 is MGHRA, CDR2 YSYEKL. The CDR3 DNA reads TGCGCCAGCAGGGACACAGGAATGAACACTGAAGCTTTCTTT. Translation gives CASRDTGMNTEAFF.